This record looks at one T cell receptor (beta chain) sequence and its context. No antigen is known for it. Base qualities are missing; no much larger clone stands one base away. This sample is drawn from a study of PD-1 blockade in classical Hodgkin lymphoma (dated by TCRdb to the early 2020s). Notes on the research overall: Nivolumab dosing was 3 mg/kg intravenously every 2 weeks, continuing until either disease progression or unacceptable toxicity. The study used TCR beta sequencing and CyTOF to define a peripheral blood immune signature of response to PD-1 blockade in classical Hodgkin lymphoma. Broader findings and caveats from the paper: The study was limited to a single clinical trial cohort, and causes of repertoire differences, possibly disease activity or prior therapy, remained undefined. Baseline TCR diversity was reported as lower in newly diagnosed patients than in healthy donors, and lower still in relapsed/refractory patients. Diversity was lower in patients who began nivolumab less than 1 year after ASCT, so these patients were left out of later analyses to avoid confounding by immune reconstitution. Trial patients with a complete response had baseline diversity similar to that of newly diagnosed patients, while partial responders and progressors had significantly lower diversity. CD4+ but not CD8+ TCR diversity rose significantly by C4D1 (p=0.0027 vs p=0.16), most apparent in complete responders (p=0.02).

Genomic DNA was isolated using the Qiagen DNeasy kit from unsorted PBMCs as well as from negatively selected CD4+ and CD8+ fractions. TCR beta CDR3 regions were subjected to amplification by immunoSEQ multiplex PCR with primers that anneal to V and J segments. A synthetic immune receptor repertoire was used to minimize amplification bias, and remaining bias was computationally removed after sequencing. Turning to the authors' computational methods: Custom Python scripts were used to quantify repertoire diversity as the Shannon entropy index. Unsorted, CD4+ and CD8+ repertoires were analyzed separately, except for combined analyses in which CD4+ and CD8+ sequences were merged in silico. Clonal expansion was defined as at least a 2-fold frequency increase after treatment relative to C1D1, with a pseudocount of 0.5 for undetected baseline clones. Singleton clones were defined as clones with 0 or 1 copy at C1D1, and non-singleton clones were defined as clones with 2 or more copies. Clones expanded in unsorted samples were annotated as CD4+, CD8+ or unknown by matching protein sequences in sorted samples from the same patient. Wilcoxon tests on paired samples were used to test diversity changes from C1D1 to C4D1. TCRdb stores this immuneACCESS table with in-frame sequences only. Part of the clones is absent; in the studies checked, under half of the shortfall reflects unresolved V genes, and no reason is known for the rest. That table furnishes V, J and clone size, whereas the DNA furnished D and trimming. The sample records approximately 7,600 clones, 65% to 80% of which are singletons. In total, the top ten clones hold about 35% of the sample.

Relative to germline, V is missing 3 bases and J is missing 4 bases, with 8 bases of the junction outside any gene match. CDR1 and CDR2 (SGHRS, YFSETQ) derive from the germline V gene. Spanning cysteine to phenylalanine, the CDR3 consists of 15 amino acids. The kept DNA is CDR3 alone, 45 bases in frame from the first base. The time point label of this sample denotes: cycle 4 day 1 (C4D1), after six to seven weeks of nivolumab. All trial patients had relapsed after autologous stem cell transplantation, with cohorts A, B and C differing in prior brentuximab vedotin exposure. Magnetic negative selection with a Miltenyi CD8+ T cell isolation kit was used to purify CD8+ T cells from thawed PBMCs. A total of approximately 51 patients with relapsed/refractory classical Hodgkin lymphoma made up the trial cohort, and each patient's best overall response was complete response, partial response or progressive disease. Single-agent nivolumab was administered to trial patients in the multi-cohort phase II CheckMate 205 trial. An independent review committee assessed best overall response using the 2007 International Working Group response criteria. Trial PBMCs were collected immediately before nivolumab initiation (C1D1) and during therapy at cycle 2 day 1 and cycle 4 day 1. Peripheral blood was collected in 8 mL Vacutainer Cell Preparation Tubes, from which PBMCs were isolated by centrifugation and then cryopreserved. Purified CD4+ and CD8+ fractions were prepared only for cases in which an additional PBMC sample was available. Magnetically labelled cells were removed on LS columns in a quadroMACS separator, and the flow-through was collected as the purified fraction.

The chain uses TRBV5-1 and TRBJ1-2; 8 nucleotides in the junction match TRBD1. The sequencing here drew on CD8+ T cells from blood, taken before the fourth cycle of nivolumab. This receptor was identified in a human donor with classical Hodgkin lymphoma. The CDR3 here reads CASSWRDRNPYGYTF. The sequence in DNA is TGCGCCAGCAGCTGGCGGGACAGGAACCCCTATGGCTACACCTTC.